This TCR beta chain was profiled in a study of shared clonotypes between healthy human individuals. Profiling relied on immunoSEQ multiplex PCR, and the TCRdb table lists in-frame clones only, not all of them. The table includes 1.5 million to 2.5 million clones, approximately 94% detected once. Naive CD8 cells, CD45RO-negative and positively selected for CCR7, excluded terminally differentiated effector memory CD45RA+ cells. Germline lookup yields CDR1 SGHRS and CDR2 YFSETQ. Trimming shortened V by 3 bases and J by 4 bases, and 16 bases separated the two germline ends. This CDR3 is 16 amino acids long.

This clonotype originated in a young man in good health. The chain has TRBV5-1 and TRBJ2-2; D call uncertain. Sequenced input: naive CD8+ T cells sorted from blood. DNA of the CDR3: TGCGCCAGCAGCTCGCTAGACCCTACGGGCACCGGGGAGCTGTTTTTT. Amino acid sequence: CASSSLDPTGTGELFF.